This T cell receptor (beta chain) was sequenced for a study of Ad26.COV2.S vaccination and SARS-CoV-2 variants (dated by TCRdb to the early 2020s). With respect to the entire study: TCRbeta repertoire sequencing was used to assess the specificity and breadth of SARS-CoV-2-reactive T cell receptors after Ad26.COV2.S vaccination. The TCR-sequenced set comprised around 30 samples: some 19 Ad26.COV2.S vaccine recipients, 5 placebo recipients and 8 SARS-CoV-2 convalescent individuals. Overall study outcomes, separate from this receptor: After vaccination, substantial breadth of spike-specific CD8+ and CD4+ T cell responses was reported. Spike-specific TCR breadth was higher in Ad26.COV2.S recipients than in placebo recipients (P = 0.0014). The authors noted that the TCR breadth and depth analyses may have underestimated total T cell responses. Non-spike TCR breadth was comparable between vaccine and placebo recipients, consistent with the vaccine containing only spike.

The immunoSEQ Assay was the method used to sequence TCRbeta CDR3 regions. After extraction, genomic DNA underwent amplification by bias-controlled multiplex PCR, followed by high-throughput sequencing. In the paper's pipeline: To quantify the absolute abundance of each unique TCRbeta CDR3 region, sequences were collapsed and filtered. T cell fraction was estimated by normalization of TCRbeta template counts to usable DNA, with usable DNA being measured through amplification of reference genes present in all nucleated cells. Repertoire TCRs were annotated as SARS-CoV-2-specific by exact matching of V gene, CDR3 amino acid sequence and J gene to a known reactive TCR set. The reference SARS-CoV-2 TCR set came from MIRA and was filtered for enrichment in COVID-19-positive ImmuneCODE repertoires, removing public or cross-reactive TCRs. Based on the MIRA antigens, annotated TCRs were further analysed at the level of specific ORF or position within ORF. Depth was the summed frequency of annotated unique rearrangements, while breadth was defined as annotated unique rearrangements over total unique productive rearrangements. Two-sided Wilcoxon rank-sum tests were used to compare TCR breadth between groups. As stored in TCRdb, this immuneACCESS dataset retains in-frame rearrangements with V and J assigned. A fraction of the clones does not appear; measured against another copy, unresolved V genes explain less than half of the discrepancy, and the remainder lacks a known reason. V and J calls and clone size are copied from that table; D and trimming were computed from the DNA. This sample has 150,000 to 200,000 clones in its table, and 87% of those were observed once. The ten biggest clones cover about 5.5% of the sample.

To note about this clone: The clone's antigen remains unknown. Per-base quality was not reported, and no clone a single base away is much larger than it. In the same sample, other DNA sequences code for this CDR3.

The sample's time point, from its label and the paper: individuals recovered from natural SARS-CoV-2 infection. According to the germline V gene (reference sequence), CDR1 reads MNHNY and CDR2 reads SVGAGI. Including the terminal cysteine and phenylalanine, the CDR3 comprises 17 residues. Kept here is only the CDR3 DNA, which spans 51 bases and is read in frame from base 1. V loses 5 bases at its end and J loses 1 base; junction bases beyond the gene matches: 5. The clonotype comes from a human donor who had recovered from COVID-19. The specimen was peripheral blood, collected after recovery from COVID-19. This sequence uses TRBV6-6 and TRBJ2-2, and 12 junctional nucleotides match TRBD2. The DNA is TGTGCCAGCAGTCGTTCGGGACTAGCGGGGAACACCGGGGAGCTGTTTTTT. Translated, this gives CASSRSGLAGNTGELFF.